These 8 T cell receptor beta chains originate from one sample sequenced in a study of metastatic and nonmetastatic thyroid tumors. TCRdb reassembled clones from the PCR reads with MiXCR. The repertoire includes under 20,000 clones, 29% of them detected once, and 13% sits in the top ten. Among the patients, none had received any treatment before thyroid surgery. The sample comprised tumor tissue. The receptor source for this set is a female donor with papillary thyroid cancer or a benign thyroid nodule (not recorded which). Some clones in this sample may be carry-over from other donors' samples.

This chain links TRBV6-1 with TRBJ1-4, with 7 bases matching TRBD1. This CDR3 region has 14 residues. V dropped 4 bases and J dropped 7; count of bases not matched to a gene: 6. Per the germline V gene, CDR1 is MNHNS and CDR2 is SASEGT. The CDR3 spells CASSVDRESEKLFF. For the CDR3, the DNA is TGTGCCAGCAGTGTAGACAGGGAAAGTGAAAAACTGTTTTTT.

This clone was observed at least ten times. The chain carries TRBV3-1 and TRBJ1-1; D is undetermined. The CDR3 sequence is 16 residues long. Germline V CDR1 and CDR2: LGHDT, YNNKEL (reference sequence). With 2 bases removed from V and 1 base from J, the gap between germline ends came to 14 bases. DNA of the CDR3: TGTGCCAGCAGCCAAATCTACGACCGAAAGAACACTGAAGCTTTCTTT. Translation: CASSQIYDRKNTEAFF.

This clone occurred a few times. The chain carries TRBV27 and TRBJ2-7; D is possibly TRBD2 (6 bases). Germline-derived CDR1 and CDR2 are MNHEY and SMNVEV (reference sequence). The V and J ends lost 5 bases and 2 bases respectively, with 16 bases between them. The CDR3 is 15 amino acids. CDR3 nucleotides: TGTGCCAGCAGTCCGACCAGCGGGCACACCTACGAGCAGTACTTC. This gives the protein CASSPTSGHTYEQYF.

The CDR3 nucleotides read TGTGCCAGTACCCCCGTGGCAGGGGAGGCCGGGGGCGAGCAGTACTTC. Its protein is CASTPVAGEAGGEQYF. V gene TRBV19 combines with J gene TRBJ2-7, with D perhaps assigned TRBD1 or TRBD2 (6 bases each). Trimming took off 7 bases at V and 6 bases at J, with 25 bases between the two ends. CDR1 LNHDA and CDR2 SQIVND come from the germline V gene (reference sequence). The length of the CDR3 is 16 residues.

To note about this clone: A read error may produce the germline difference seen at one junction end. The chain joins TRBV25-1 to TRBJ2-2; 10 bases are a match to TRBD1. Germline CDR1 is MGHDK and CDR2 is SYGVNS. The CDR3 contains 15 residues. CDR3 protein: CASCERQGAGGELCF. The CDR3 region has the DNA TGTGCCAGCTGTGAACGACAGGGGGCGGGCGGGGAGCTGTGTTTT.

This clone was picked up a small number of times. The V and J genes are TRBV20-1 and TRBJ1-2; weak D call: TRBD1 (6 bases). Germline V gene sequence: CDR1 DFQATT, CDR2 SNEGSKA (reference sequence). V was shortened by 1 base and J by 1 base, with 10 bases between the two germline ends. The CDR3 runs to 14 residues. CDR3 nucleotide sequence: TGCAGTGCTAGAGTGGGGGCTAATAACTATGGCTACACCTTC. Its translation: CSARVGANNYGYTF.

J is TRBJ2-3 and V is TRBV11-1; the D is unclear. Germline CDR1 is SGHAT and CDR2 is FQDESV (reference sequence). This CDR3 comprises 15 residues. V lost 0 bases and J lost 0, with 7 bases in between. The CDR3 sequence is CASSLAGWSTDTQYF. The CDR3 coding sequence is TGTGCCAGCAGCTTAGCGGGATGGAGCACAGATACGCAGTATTTT. Using reference TRBV11-1 and TRBJ2-3 for the parts outside the CDR3, the full variable domain is EAEVAQSPRYKITEKSQAVAFWCDPISGHATLYWYRQILGQGPELLVQFQDESVVDDSQLPKDRFSAERLKGVDSTLKIQPAELGDSAMYLCASSLAGWSTDTQYFGPGTRLTVL.

In this sample, this clone turned up a few times. The chain uses TRBV6-5 and TRBJ1-2; 10 nucleotides align to TRBD1. With 2 bases clipped from V and 8 bases from J, the junction kept 2 bases outside the gene matches. Germline CDR1 is MNHEY and CDR2 is SVGAGI. The CDR3 runs to 13 residues. CDR3 in amino acids: CASSYTGQGGYTF. In DNA form, the CDR3 reads TGTGCCAGCAGTTACACGGGACAGGGGGGCTACACCTTC.